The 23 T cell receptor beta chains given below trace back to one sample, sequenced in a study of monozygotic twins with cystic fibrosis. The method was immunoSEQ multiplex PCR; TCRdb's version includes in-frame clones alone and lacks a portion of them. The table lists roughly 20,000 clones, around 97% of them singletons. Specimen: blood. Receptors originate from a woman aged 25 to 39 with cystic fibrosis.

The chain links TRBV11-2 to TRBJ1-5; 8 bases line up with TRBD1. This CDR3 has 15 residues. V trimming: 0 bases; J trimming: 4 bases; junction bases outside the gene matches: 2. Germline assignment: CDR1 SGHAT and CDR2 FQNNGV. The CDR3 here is CASSLDTGGNQPQHF. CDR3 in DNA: TGTGCCAGCAGCTTAGACACAGGGGGTAATCAGCCCCAGCATTTT.

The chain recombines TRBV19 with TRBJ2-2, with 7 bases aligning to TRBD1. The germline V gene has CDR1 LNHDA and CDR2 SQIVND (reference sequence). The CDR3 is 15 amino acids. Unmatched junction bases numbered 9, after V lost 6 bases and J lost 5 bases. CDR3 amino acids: CASRARTGETGELFF. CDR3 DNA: TGTGCCAGTAGGGCACGGACAGGCGAAACCGGGGAGCTGTTTTTT.

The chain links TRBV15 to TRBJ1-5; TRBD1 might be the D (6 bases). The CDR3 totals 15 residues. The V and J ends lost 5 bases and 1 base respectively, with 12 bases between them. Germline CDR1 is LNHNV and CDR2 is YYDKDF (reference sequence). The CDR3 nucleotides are TGTGCCACCAGCGTAGCAGGGGAAAGCAATCAGCCCCAGCATTTT. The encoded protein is CATSVAGESNQPQHF.

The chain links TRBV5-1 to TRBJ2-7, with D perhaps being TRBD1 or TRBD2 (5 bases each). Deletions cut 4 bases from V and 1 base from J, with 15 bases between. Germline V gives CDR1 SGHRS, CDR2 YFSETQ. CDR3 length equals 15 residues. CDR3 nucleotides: TGCGCCAGCAGCGGAATCCGGGACGGTTCCTACGAGCAGTACTTC. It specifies CASSGIRDGSYEQYF.

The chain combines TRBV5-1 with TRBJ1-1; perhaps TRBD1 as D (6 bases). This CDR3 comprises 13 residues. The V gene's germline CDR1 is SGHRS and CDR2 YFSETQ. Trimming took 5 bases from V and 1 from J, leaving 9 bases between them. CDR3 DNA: TGCGCCAGCAGTCAGGGGCGGAACACTGAAGCTTTCTTT. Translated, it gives CASSQGRNTEAFF.

As DNA, the CDR3 is TGTGCCAGCAGTTCCCAGGACGCCGGCCCTGAAGCTTTCTTT. Its protein is CASSSQDAGPEAFF. The J gene is TRBJ1-1, the V gene TRBV28; D not resolved. The CDR3 covers 14 residues. Germline lookup yields CDR1 MDHEN and CDR2 SYDVKM. V was pared by 4 bases and J by 6 bases, with 15 bases between.

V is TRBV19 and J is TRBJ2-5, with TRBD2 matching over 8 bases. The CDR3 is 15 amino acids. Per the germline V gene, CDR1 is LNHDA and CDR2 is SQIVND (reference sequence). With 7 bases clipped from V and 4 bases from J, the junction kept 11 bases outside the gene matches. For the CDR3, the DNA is TGTGCCAGTACCGGGACTCACGGGAGGGGAGAGACCCAGTACTTC. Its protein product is CASTGTHGRGETQYF.

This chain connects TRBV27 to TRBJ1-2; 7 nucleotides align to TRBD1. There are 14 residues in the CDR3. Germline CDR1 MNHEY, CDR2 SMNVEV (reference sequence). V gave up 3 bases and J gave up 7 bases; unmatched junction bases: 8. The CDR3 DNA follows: TGTGCCAGCAGTTTTAGGGGGCAAGTTGGTGGCTACACCTTC. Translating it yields CASSFRGQVGGYTF.

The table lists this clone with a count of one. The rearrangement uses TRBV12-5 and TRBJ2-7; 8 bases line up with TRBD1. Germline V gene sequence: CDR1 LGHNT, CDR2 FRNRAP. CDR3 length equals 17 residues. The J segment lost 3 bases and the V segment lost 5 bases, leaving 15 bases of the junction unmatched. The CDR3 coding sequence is TGTGCTAGTGGTCTCAGGACAGGGCGTTCGAACTACTACGAGCAGTACTTC. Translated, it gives CASGLRTGRSNYYEQYF.

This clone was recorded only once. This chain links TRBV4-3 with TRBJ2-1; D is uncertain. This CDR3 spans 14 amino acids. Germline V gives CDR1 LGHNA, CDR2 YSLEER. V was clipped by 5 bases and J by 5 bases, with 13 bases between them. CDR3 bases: TGCGCCAGCAGCAAGGCAGGTTCTAACAATGAGCAGTTCTTC. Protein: CASSKAGSNNEQFF.

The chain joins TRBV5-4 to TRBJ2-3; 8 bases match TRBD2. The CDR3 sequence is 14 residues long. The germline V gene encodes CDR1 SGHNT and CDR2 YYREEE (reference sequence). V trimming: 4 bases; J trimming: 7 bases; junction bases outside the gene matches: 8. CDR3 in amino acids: CASSPFGGANTQYF. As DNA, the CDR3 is TGTGCCAGCAGCCCTTTCGGGGGGGCTAATACGCAGTATTTT.

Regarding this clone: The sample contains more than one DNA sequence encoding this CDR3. CDR3 DNA: TGTGCCAGCAGTGATGGGGTCTCTGGAAACACCATATATTTT. The encoded protein is CASSDGVSGNTIYF. V is TRBV6-1 and J is TRBJ1-3; D is uncertain. CDR1 and CDR2 from the germline V gene are MNHNS and SASEGT. V lost 3 bases and J lost 0, with 6 bases in between. The CDR3 loop spans 14 amino acids.

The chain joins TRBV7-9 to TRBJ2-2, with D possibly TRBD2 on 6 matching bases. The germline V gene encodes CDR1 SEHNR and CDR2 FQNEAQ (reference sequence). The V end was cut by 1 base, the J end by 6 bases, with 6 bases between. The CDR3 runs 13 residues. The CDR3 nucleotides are TGTGCCAGCAGCTTAGTAGCGGCCGGGGAGCTGTTTTTT. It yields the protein CASSLVAAGELFF.

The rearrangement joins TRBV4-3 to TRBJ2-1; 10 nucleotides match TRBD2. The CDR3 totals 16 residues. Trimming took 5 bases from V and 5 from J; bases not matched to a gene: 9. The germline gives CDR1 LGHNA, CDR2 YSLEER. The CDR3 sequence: CASSYGAGGPNNEQFF. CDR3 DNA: TGCGCCAGCAGCTATGGAGCGGGGGGGCCTAACAATGAGCAGTTCTTC.

CDR3 sequence: CAILQLAGYTDTQYF. The CDR3 coding sequence is TGCGCCATCCTTCAACTAGCGGGGTACACAGATACGCAGTATTTT. V and J are TRBV23-1 and TRBJ2-3; 10 nucleotides line up with TRBD2. TRBV23-1 is recorded as an ORF, its role being uncertain. The CDR3 covers 15 residues. With V trimmed by 10 bases and J by 2 bases, 9 bases remained unmatched.

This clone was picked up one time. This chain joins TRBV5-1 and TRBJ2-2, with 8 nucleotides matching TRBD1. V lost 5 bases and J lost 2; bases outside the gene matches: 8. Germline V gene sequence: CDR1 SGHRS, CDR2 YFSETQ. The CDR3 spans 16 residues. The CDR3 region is CASRSGTGYNTGELFF. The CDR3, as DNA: TGCGCCAGCAGGTCCGGGACAGGTTATAACACCGGGGAGCTGTTTTTT.

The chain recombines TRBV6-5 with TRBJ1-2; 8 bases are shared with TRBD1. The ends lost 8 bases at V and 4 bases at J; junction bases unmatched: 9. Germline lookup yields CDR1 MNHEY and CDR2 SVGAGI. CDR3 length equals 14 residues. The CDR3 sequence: CASGGQGPSYGYTF. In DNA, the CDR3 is TGTGCCAGCGGCGGACAGGGCCCGAGCTATGGCTACACCTTC.

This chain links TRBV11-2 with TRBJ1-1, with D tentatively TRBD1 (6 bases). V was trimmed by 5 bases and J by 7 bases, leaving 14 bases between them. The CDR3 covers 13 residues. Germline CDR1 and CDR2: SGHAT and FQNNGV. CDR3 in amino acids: CASSPRRGGEAFF. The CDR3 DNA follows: TGTGCCAGCAGCCCTCGAAGGGGGGGTGAAGCTTTCTTT.

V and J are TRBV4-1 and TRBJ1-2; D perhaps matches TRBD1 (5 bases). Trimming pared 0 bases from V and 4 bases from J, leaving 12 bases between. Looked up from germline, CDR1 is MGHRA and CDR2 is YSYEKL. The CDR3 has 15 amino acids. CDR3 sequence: CASSQEFGGGYGYTF. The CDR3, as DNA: TGCGCCAGCAGCCAAGAGTTCGGGGGAGGCTATGGCTACACCTTC.

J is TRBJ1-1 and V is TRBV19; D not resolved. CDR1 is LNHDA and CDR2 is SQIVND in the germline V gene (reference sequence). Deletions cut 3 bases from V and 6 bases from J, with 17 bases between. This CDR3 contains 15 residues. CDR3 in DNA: TGTGCCAGTAGTATCGGGCGCTTCTCAGCACCTGAAGCTTTCTTT. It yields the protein CASSIGRFSAPEAFF.

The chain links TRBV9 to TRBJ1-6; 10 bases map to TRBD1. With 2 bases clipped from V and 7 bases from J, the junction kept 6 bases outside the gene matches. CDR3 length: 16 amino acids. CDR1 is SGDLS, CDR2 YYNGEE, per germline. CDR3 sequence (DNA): TGTGCCAGCAGCGTGACGGGACAGGGGCCCAATTCACCCCTCCACTTT. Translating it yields CASSVTGQGPNSPLHF.

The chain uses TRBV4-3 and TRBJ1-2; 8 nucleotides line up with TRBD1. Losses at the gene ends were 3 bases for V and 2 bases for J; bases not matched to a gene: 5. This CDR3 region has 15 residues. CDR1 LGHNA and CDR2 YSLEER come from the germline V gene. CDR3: CASSQGDRRNYGYTF. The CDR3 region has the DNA TGCGCCAGCAGCCAGGGGGACAGGAGAAACTATGGCTACACCTTC.

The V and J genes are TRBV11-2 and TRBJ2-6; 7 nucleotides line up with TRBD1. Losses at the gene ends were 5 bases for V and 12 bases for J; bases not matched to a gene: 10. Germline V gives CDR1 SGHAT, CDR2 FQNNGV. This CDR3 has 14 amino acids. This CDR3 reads CASSHTGVDGVLTF. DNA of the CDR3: TGTGCCAGCAGCCATACAGGGGTAGACGGCGTCCTGACTTTC.